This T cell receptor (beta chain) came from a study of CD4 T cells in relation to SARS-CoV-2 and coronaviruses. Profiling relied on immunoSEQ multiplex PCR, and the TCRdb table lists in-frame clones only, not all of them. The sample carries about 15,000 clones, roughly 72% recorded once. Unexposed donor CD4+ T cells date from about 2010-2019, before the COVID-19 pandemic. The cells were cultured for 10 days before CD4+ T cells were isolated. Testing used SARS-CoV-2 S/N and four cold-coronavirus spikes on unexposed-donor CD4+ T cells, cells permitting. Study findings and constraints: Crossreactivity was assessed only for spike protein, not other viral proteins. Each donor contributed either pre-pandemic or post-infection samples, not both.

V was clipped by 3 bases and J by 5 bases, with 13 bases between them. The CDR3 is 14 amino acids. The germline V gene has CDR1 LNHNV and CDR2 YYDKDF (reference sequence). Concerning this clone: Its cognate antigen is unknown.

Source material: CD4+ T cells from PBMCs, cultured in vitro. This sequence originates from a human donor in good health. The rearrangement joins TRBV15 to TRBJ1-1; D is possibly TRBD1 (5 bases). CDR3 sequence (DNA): TGTGCCACCAGCAGTGGGGGGGGTAGGACTGAAGCTTTCTTT. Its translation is CATSSGGGRTEAFF.